The 15 T cell receptor beta chains reported below all come from one sample, sequenced in a study of blood T cell repertoires in COVID-19. Method: immunoSEQ multiplex PCR; TCRdb's copy keeps in-frame clones and lacks some. The table lists 200,000 or so clones, roughly four fifths of them singletons. Sequencing was done on a sample of peripheral blood. These receptors were obtained from an older woman with acute or convalescent COVID-19.

The rearrangement links TRBV2 to TRBJ2-7; D may be TRBD2 (5 bases). Trimming stripped 2 bases from V and 3 bases from J, with 14 bases between. The germline gives CDR1 SNHLY, CDR2 FYNNEI. The CDR3 extends over 15 amino acids. CDR3 nucleotides: TGTGCCAGCAGTGAAATAGAGGGTGTAATCTACGAGCAGTACTTC. Translated: CASSEIEGVIYEQYF. Full variable domain (remainder filled in from reference TRBV2 and TRBJ2-7): EPEVTQTPSHQVTQMGQEVILRCVPISNHLYFYWYRQILGQKVEFLVSFYNNEISEKSEIFDDQFSVERPDGSNFTLKIRSTKLEDSAMYFCASSEIEGVIYEQYFGPGTRLTVT.

The chain combines TRBV14 with TRBJ1-2, with D possibly being TRBD1 (5 bases). Germline V gene data show CDR1 as SGHDN and CDR2 as FVKESK. The CDR3 length is 13 residues. Trimming took 4 bases from V and 4 from J, leaving 10 bases between them. DNA of the CDR3: TGTGCCAGCAGCCCCGGGACTCTCTATGGCTACACCTTC. This gives the protein CASSPGTLYGYTF.

CDR3 loop: CASSYLDHTGAKEAFF. CDR3 in DNA: TGTGCCAGCAGTTACCTAGACCACACAGGGGCCAAGGAAGCTTTCTTT. The rearrangement joins TRBV6-5 to TRBJ1-1; TRBD1 aligns across 7 bases. The CDR3 contains 16 residues. V shed 2 bases, J shed 8 bases, and the junction held 14 bases outside the gene matches. In germline, CDR1 is MNHEY, CDR2 SVGAGI.

The chain employs TRBV14 and TRBJ1-2; D uncertain. Germline CDR1 is SGHDN and CDR2 is FVKESK. The CDR3 runs to 14 residues. V was pared by 3 bases and J by 7 bases, with 15 bases between. The DNA for the CDR3 is TGTGCCAGCAGCCACCCTCCCGCGAGGGTTGGCTACACCTTC. Its translation is CASSHPPARVGYTF.

The chain links TRBV12-3 or TRBV12-4 to TRBJ1-2; 8 nucleotides agree with TRBD1. V dropped 6 bases and J dropped 3; count of bases not matched to a gene: 3. CDR3 length: 13 residues. CDR3 in DNA: TGTGCCAGCAGGGGACAGGCGGACTATGGCTACACCTTC. Its protein is CASRGQADYGYTF.

The chain recombines TRBV3-1 (or the pseudogene TRBV3-2) with TRBJ1-1; no clear D gene. Trimming removed 10 bases at V and 1 base at J, with 19 bases between. CDR3 length equals 15 residues. Germline lookup yields CDR1 LGHDT and CDR2 YNNKEL (reference sequence). CDR3 amino acids: CATRLGLAANTEAFF. CDR3 DNA sequence: TGTGCCACCCGCCTTGGACTCGCGGCGAACACTGAAGCTTTCTTT.

Here the CDR3 reads CASTWDSFYSGNTIYF. CDR3 nucleotide sequence: TGTGCCAGCACCTGGGACAGCTTCTACTCTGGAAACACCATATATTTT. The V gene is TRBV7-2, the J gene TRBJ1-3; TRBD1 aligns across 7 bases. The CDR3 is 16 residues long. Trimming at V came to 7 bases and at J to 0 bases, leaving 9 bases not matched to a gene. Germline CDR1 is SGHTA and CDR2 is FQGNSA.

J is TRBJ1-1 and V is TRBV7-9; D not certain. Germline V gives CDR1 SEHNR, CDR2 FQNEAQ (reference sequence). CDR3 length equals 14 residues. Trimming stripped 3 bases from V and 1 base from J, with 9 bases between. The CDR3 DNA reads TGTGCCAGCAGCTTCTACGGGTCGAACACTGAAGCTTTCTTT. Its protein is CASSFYGSNTEAFF.

V is TRBV7-9 and J is TRBJ1-6; TRBD1 matches at 7 bases. Germline CDR1 is SEHNR and CDR2 is FQNEAQ (reference sequence). The J segment lost 14 bases and the V segment lost 4 bases, leaving 8 bases of the junction unmatched. This CDR3 region has 13 residues. The CDR3 sequence is CASSSRDSLTLHF. CDR3 sequence (DNA): TGTGCCAGCAGCTCCCGGGACAGCCTGACCCTCCACTTT.

V usage is TRBV29-1 and J usage is TRBJ2-3; D gene unclear. V was shortened by 7 bases and J by 2 bases, with 16 bases between the two germline ends. The CDR3 has 14 amino acids. CDR1 is SQVTM, CDR2 ANQGSEA, per germline. The CDR3 coding sequence is TGCAGCGGGTTACAATATCCCAACACAGATACGCAGTATTTT. It encodes CSGLQYPNTDTQYF.

The chain combines TRBV7-2 with TRBJ2-1; D may be TRBD2 (6 bases). The CDR3 runs 15 residues. Per the germline V gene, CDR1 is SGHTA and CDR2 is FQGNSA. Trimming stripped 5 bases from V and 6 bases from J, with 17 bases between. CDR3 loop: CASSVGRAGPNEQFF. In nucleotides, the CDR3 is TGTGCCAGCAGCGTAGGAAGGGCGGGGCCCAATGAGCAGTTCTTC.

The rearrangement links TRBV5-1 to TRBJ2-1, with 10 bases aligning to TRBD1. J gave up 0 bases and V 3 bases, and 6 bases lay outside the gene matches. Germline V gene lookup returns CDR1 SGHRS and CDR2 YFSETQ. The CDR3 sequence is 17 residues long. CDR3 DNA sequence: TGCGCCAGCAGCTGGACAGGGGGACACATCTCCTACAATGAGCAGTTCTTC. Translating gives CASSWTGGHISYNEQFF.

In this sample, this clone turned up a few times. The chain couples TRBV4-1 to TRBJ1-5, with 8 bases that match TRBD1. This CDR3 contains 14 residues. CDR1 is MGHRA and CDR2 is YSYEKL in the germline V gene. V shed 4 bases, J shed 4 bases, and the junction held 3 bases outside the gene matches. Here the CDR3 reads CASSRTGSNQPQHF. The CDR3 nucleotides are TGCGCCAGCAGCCGGACAGGGTCAAATCAGCCCCAGCATTTT.

The chain couples TRBV7-2 to TRBJ2-7, with 11 bases aligning to TRBD2. The CDR3 runs 15 residues. J lost 2 bases, V lost 5 bases, and 5 bases had no gene match. Germline V gene data show CDR1 as SGHTA and CDR2 as FQGNSA. CDR3 region: CASSNPGLAAYEQYF. In DNA form, the CDR3 reads TGTGCCAGCAGCAACCCGGGACTAGCGGCCTACGAGCAGTACTTC.

The chain uses TRBV4-1 and TRBJ2-2; D unclear. Germline V gene lookup returns CDR1 MGHRA and CDR2 YSYEKL. This CDR3 has 18 amino acids. V lost 3 bases to trimming and J lost 0 bases, with 17 bases between them. CDR3 DNA sequence: TGCGCCAGCAGCCACCCTCCCCCCTCTAACCCGAACACCGGGGAGCTGTTTTTT. It yields the protein CASSHPPPSNPNTGELFF.